The 7 T cell receptor beta chains below were found in one sample sequenced in a study of OX40 agonist ivuxolimab in advanced cancers. Profiled with immunoSEQ multiplex PCR; TCRdb holds only in-frame clones, not every one. The data show about 89,000 clones, with approximately 90% seen just once and approximately 0.28% held by the top ten. Source: CD4+ or CD8+ T cells sorted from blood, taken in a trial of the OX40 agonist ivuxolimab. The source is an adult with an advanced solid tumor such as melanoma, head and neck, liver or kidney cancer.

The chain combines TRBV29-1 with TRBJ1-3; D unclear. Germline assignment: CDR1 SQVTM and CDR2 ANQGSEA. The ends were cut back, 3 bases at V and 1 base at J, with 4 bases in the middle. This CDR3 comprises 12 residues. Here the CDR3 DNA reads TGCAGCGTTGAGAGTTCTGGAAACACCATATATTTT. Translating gives CSVESSGNTIYF.

The chain uses TRBV7-9 and TRBJ2-2, with D tentatively TRBD1 or TRBD2 (5 bases each). Trimming left V 1 base short and J 4 bases short, with 16 bases between. Germline lookup yields CDR1 SEHNR and CDR2 FQNEAQ (reference sequence). The CDR3 runs to 17 residues. The CDR3 nucleotides read TGTGCCAGCAGCTTAGATAGGCAGCAGGGAGCCACCGGGGAGCTGTTTTTT. This encodes CASSLDRQQGATGELFF.

V and J are TRBV6-1 and TRBJ2-5; D is possibly TRBD2 (7 bases). The CDR3 has 12 residues. V lost 11 bases, J lost 4 bases, and 14 bases lay in between. Germline-derived CDR1 and CDR2 are MNHNS and SASEGT. The CDR3 nucleotides read TGTGCCGGGAGGGGGGCCGGAGAGACCCAGTACTTC. Protein product: CAGRGAGETQYF.

This clone was found once. V and J are TRBV4-3 and TRBJ2-3; TRBD1 matches at 8 bases. Looked up from germline, CDR1 is LGHNA and CDR2 is YSLEER. This CDR3 has 17 amino acids. V shed 0 bases and J 6 bases; nucleotides not matched to a gene: 11. In nucleotides, the CDR3 is TGCGCCAGCAGCCAAGATACCCCGCGACAGGGGCGGGATACGCAGTATTTT. Amino acids: CASSQDTPRQGRDTQYF.

This clone appeared once. The J gene is TRBJ1-1, the V gene TRBV29-1; possibly TRBD1 for D (5 bases). The V gene lost 4 bases and the J gene lost 2 bases, with 11 bases spanning the gap. CDR3 length: 13 amino acids. Germline V gives CDR1 SQVTM, CDR2 ANQGSEA. In nucleotides, the CDR3 is TGCAGCGTTGGGGGGGTAATAAACACTGAAGCTTTCTTT. This codes for CSVGGVINTEAFF.

This chain joins TRBV7-9 and TRBJ2-1; tentatively, D is TRBD2 (6 bases). The CDR3 runs to 14 residues. From germline, CDR1 is SEHNR and CDR2 FQNEAQ (reference sequence). The CDR3 region is CGVPRRLDYNEQFF. In nucleotides, the CDR3 is TGTGGCGTTCCCAGAAGACTAGACTACAATGAGCAGTTCTTC.

The V gene is TRBV5-1, the J gene TRBJ2-2, with a weak D call TRBD2 (6 bases). The length of the CDR3 is 16 residues. The V end was cut by 4 bases, the J end by 2 bases, with 15 bases between. Per germline, CDR1 SGHRS and CDR2 YFSETQ. In nucleotides, the CDR3 is TGCGCCAGCAGCGATGGGAGCGGGCTAAACACCGGGGAGCTGTTTTTT. Amino acid sequence: CASSDGSGLNTGELFF.